What follows are 22 T cell receptor beta chains derived from one specimen sequenced in a study of post-analysis software for immune sequencing data. Findings of the study overall: TRBV segments more frequent in patients than in controls numbered five and included TRBV5-6, TRBV5-1 and TRBV20-1.

Tagging with unique molecular identifiers was a feature of the TCR beta cDNA libraries. TCRdb re-derived calls from the PCR reads in MiXCR, one entry per CDR3 protein. The sample consists of about 260,000 distinct CDR3 sequences, less than 40% of them appearing once. For these receptors, no antigen is known. The sample taken for sequencing was blood. These receptors came from a girl aged 5 to 17 with multiple sclerosis.

This clonotype has ten or more counts. This chain uses TRBV15 with TRBJ1-5; no clear D gene. Trimming took off 6 bases at V and 7 bases at J, with 16 bases between the two ends. Germline V CDR1 and CDR2: LNHNV, YYDKDF (reference sequence). This CDR3 has 14 amino acids. The CDR3 nucleotides read TGTGCCACCAGAAACGGAGGTTTCGGCCAGCCCCAGCATTTT. Protein: CATRNGGFGQPQHF.

About this clonotype itself: A much larger clone differs by one base, so this may be a read error. The chain recombines TRBV6-6 with TRBJ2-7, with 11 nucleotides matching TRBD2. The V gene's germline CDR1 is MNHNY and CDR2 SVGAGI (reference sequence). V lost 8 bases and J lost 7; bases outside the gene matches: 19. The CDR3 runs 17 residues. In DNA form, the CDR3 reads TGTGCCAGCCAAGGGCTAGCGGGGGGCCGCCCCTACAATGAGCAGTACTTC. Residues: CASQGLAGGRPYNEQYF.

This clonotype showed up many times. The chain has TRBV29-1 and TRBJ2-4; D is ambiguous. The length of the CDR3 is 13 residues. Between the trimmed V and J ends, which lost 6 bases and 2 bases, there was a span of 11 bases. Germline CDR1 reads SQVTM; CDR2 reads ANQGSEA. CDR3 sequence (DNA): TGCAGCGTGCTAGGTCGGACCAAAAACATTCAGTACTTC. This codes for CSVLGRTKNIQYF.

This clonotype was seen many times. The chain couples TRBV11-2 to TRBJ2-1, with no clear D. V was clipped by 1 base and J by 6 bases, with 1 base between them. The CDR3 spans 11 residues. Germline V lookup: CDR1 SGHAT, CDR2 FQNNGV. The CDR3 is CASSLANEQFF. CDR3 bases: TGTGCCAGCAGCTTAGCCAATGAGCAGTTCTTC.

The sample holds many counts of this clonotype. V gene TRBV5-1 combines with J gene TRBJ2-1; tentative D call: TRBD2 (6 bases). CDR3 length: 13 amino acids. Germline CDR1 reads SGHRS; CDR2 reads YFSETQ. Between the trimmed V and J ends, which lost 7 bases and 0 bases, there was a span of 8 bases. The CDR3 region has the DNA TGCGCCAGCTTTAGCGGCTCCTACAATGAGCAGTTCTTC. This translates into CASFSGSYNEQFF.

This clonotype was counted a few times. V usage is TRBV5-8 and J usage is TRBJ1-2; 8 positions agree with TRBD1. CDR3 length: 16 amino acids. V shed 0 bases and J 4 bases; nucleotides not matched to a gene: 8. Germline CDR1 and CDR2: SGHTS and YDEGEE. The CDR3 DNA follows: TGTGCCAGCAGCTTGGAGGGGACAGGCCAGACCTATGGCTACACCTTC. Amino acid sequence: CASSLEGTGQTYGYTF.

This clonotype was observed a handful of times. This may arise from a read error, as a much more abundant clone is one base away. The chain has TRBV9 and TRBJ2-4; perhaps TRBD2 as D (6 bases). CDR1 is SGDLS and CDR2 is YYNGEE in the germline V gene. The CDR3 contains 12 residues. Trimming removed 4 bases from V and 12 bases from J, with 14 bases in between. Written as DNA, the CDR3 is TGTGCCAGCAGCTCTATACTAGCTAATCAGTACTTC. Its protein product is CASSSILANQYF.

This clonotype has more than one count but fewer than ten. The chain uses TRBV14 and TRBJ2-3, with D uncertain. The V gene's germline CDR1 is SGHDN and CDR2 FVKESK. V lost 4 bases and J lost 6, with 17 bases in between. This CDR3 is built from 15 residues. CDR3 amino acids: CASSPDLRFQDTQYF. The CDR3 DNA follows: TGTGCCAGCAGCCCTGATCTCCGGTTTCAGGATACGCAGTATTTT.

Points on this clonotype: This may stem from a read error, because a much larger clone lies one nucleotide away. The genes are TRBV6-4 and TRBJ2-7; D unresolved. Germline-derived CDR1 and CDR2 are MRHNA and SNTAGT. This CDR3 contains 12 residues. The V end was cut by 4 bases, the J end by 4 bases, with 8 bases between. This chain's CDR3 is CASSGRSYEQYF. The CDR3 DNA reads as TGTGCCAGCAGTGGCCGCAGTTACGAGCAGTACTTC.

V usage is TRBV6-6 and J usage is TRBJ2-4; tentatively, D is TRBD2 (5 bases). The DNA end is a closer match to TRBJ2-7, so the J assignment may be wrong. Germline assignment: CDR1 MNHNY and CDR2 SVGAGI (reference sequence). This CDR3 is built from 12 residues. The CDR3 here is CASRDWGYEQYF. The CDR3, as DNA: TGTGCCAGCAGGGACTGGGGTTACGAGCAGTACTTC.

This clonotype was detected ten times or more. This chain connects TRBV13 to TRBJ2-3; maybe TRBD2 (6 bases). The CDR3 runs 18 residues. Trimming took off 6 bases at V and 0 bases at J, with 22 bases between the two ends. Germline CDR1 PRHDT, CDR2 FYEKMQ (reference sequence). CDR3 bases: TGTGCCAGCAGTCCCCTCGAGGCGGGGCGGGCTAGCACAGATACGCAGTATTTT. This sequence encodes CASSPLEAGRASTDTQYF.

Ten or more counts support this clonotype. The chain carries TRBV7-9 and TRBJ2-3; the D gene is possibly TRBD2 (5 bases). The germline V gene encodes CDR1 SEHNR and CDR2 FQNEAQ (reference sequence). V was cut by 10 bases and J by 0 bases, with 17 bases left in between. This CDR3 contains 15 residues. DNA for the CDR3: TGTGCCACCCAATGGCGAGGGCCTAGCACAGATACGCAGTATTTT. Amino acids: CATQWRGPSTDTQYF.

This clonotype showed up many times. The chain recombines TRBV4-1 with TRBJ2-7, with D maybe TRBD1 (5 bases). The CDR3 covers 14 residues. Trimming took 0 bases from V and 3 from J, leaving 9 bases between them. From germline, CDR1 is MGHRA and CDR2 YSYEKL. The DNA of the CDR3 is TGCGCCAGCAGCCAAGAGCAGGGATTCTACGAGCAGTACTTC. Encoded protein: CASSQEQGFYEQYF.

The chain is built from TRBV12-5 and TRBJ2-2, with unresolved D. V shed 7 bases and J shed 0 bases, with 6 bases lying between them. The CDR3 sequence is 13 residues long. Germline assignment: CDR1 LGHNT and CDR2 FRNRAP. The chain's CDR3 is CASAPANTGELFF. The CDR3 nucleotides are TGTGCTAGTGCCCCCGCGAACACCGGGGAGCTGTTTTTT.

Worth noting for this clonotype: This sequence may be a read error, since a much larger clone differs from it by one base. The chain's CDR3 is CSVPAGASYSEQFF. The DNA for the CDR3 is TGCAGTGTCCCCGCTGGGGCCTCCTACAGTGAGCAGTTCTTC. The chain uses TRBV20-1 and TRBJ2-1; maybe TRBD1 (5 bases). Germline V gives CDR1 DFQATT, CDR2 SNEGSKA (reference sequence). The CDR3 totals 14 residues.

The chain combines TRBV12-3 or TRBV12-4 with TRBJ2-3; D unresolved. Trimming left V 2 bases short and J 2 bases short, with 8 bases between. The CDR3 has 14 residues. CDR3 region: CASSLPGSTDTQYF. CDR3 sequence (DNA): TGTGCCAGCAGTTTACCTGGGTCCACAGATACGCAGTATTTT.

Many counts were recorded for this clonotype. The chain recombines TRBV5-1 with TRBJ2-1, with D possibly matching TRBD2 (5 bases). V was pared by 4 bases and J by 9 bases, with 8 bases between. This CDR3 contains 11 residues. The germline CDR1 and CDR2 sequences are SGHRS and YFSETQ. The CDR3 nucleotides are TGCGCCAGCAGCGTTAGCGCTGAGCAGTTCTTC. Its translation is CASSVSAEQFF.

Comments on this clonotype: Because it lacks the conserved phenylalanine or tryptophan at the end, this CDR3 is likely a read error. V is TRBV7-9 and J is TRBJ2-1; 9 bases map to TRBD1. J was trimmed by 8 bases and V by 2 bases; bases with no gene match: 7. The CDR3 is 15 amino acids. The V gene's germline CDR1 is SEHNR and CDR2 FQNEAQ (reference sequence). CDR3 bases: TGTGCCAGCAGCTTATCCGGGACAGGGTGGGATGAGCAGTTCTCC. This translates into CASSLSGTGWDEQFS.

There are a few counts of this clonotype. The chain recombines TRBV7-2 with TRBJ2-3, with D tentatively TRBD2 (6 bases). The CDR3 loop spans 13 amino acids. V gave up 5 bases and J gave up 15 bases, with 21 bases separating them. The germline V gene has CDR1 SGHTA and CDR2 FQGNSA. This CDR3 reads CASSRDRRDGGYF. CDR3 DNA: TGTGCCAGCAGCCGAGATAGGCGGGACGGCGGCTATTTT. Supplemented by reference TRBV7-2 and TRBJ2-3, the full variable domain reads GAGVSQSPSNKVTEKGKDVELRCDPISGHTALYWYRQSLGQGLEFLIYFQGNSAPDKSGLPSDRFSAERTGGSVSTLTIQRTQQEDSAVYLCASSRDRRDGGYFGPGTRLTVL.

This clonotype was recorded at least ten times. This chain joins TRBV7-2 and TRBJ1-2; the D is unclear. Trimming left V 2 bases short and J 5 bases short, with 3 bases between. Germline CDR1 and CDR2: SGHTA and FQGNSA. There are 11 residues in the CDR3. The CDR3 spells CASSLSYGYTF. CDR3 bases: TGTGCCAGCAGCTTATCGTATGGCTACACCTTC.

A word on this clonotype: This may arise from a read error, as a much more abundant clone is one base away. This chain links TRBV20-1 with TRBJ2-5; 10 nucleotides line up with TRBD2. This CDR3 comprises 12 residues. CDR1 is DFQATT, CDR2 SNEGSKA, per germline (reference sequence). V was clipped by 8 bases and J by 5 bases; unmatched bases: 5. The CDR3 loop is CSRAGGRETQYF. The CDR3 DNA reads as TGCAGTCGAGCGGGGGGGCGGGAGACCCAGTACTTC.

The chain is built from TRBV27 and TRBJ2-1, with 9 nucleotides matching TRBD2. The CDR3 sequence is 15 residues long. Germline CDR1 and CDR2: MNHEY and SMNVEV (reference sequence). The V and J ends lost 8 bases and 3 bases, in that order; junction bases with no gene match: 8. The DNA of the CDR3 is TGTGCCAGCTCCCTCTTTAGCGGGGGCTACAATGAGCAGTTCTTC. The encoded protein is CASSLFSGGYNEQFF.